The sequence of this T cell receptor (beta chain) was determined in a study of blood T cell repertoires in COVID-19. Participant reports of clinical history set cohort assignment. Only in-frame clones appear in the TCRdb table, and some are missing; sequencing was by immunoSEQ multiplex PCR. This table holds over 200,000 clones, around nine tenths found once. Input material: PBMCs or T cells enriched from blood (not recorded which). The clonotype comes from a woman in her 30s who had been exposed to COVID-19.

CDR3 bases: TGTGCCACCAGCCAGGGCTCTGGGGCCAACGTCCTGACTTTC. Translation: CATSQGSGANVLTF. The chain links TRBV24-1 to TRBJ2-6, with D tentatively TRBD1 (5 bases). The germline CDR1 and CDR2 sequences are KGHDR and SFDVKD. This CDR3 has 14 residues. Trimming took off 7 bases at V and 0 bases at J, with 6 bases between the two ends.